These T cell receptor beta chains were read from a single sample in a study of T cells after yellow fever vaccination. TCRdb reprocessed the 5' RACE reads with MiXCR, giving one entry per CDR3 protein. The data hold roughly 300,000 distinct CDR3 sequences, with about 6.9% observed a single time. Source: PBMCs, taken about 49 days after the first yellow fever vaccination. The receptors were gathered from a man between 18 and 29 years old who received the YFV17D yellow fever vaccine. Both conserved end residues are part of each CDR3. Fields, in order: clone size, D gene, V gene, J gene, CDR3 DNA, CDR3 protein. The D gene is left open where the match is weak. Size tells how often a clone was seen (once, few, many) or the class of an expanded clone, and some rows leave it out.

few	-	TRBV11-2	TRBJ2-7	TGTGCCAGCAGCTTAGAACGGGCCTACGAGCAGTACTTC	CASSLERAYEQYF
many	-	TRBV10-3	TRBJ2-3	TGTGCCATCAGTGAAGGGGCAGATACGCAGTATTTT	CAISEGADTQYF
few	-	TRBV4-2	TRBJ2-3	TGTGCCAGCAGCCCGGAGGGCGGGGCCACAGATACGCAGTATTTT	CASSPEGGATDTQYF
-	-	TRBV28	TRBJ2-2	TGTGCCAGCAGTTTATGGAAAGGGTATGACACCGGGGAGCTGTTTTTT	CASSLWKGYDTGELFF
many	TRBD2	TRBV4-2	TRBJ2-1	TGTGCCAGCAGCCAAGATCTGCGACTAGCGGGGGCCAACTTC	CASSQDLRLAGANF
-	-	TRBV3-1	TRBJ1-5	TGTGCCAGCAGCCAAGAAGGTAGCAATCAGCCCCAGCATTTT	CASSQEGSNQPQHF
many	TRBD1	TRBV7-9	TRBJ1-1	TGTGCCAGCAGCTTAGAGGGGGCCACTGAAGCTTTCTTT	CASSLEGATEAFF
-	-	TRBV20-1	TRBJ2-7	TGCAGTGCTAGAGATCCGATCGGCAGGGGAGACGACGAGCAGTACTTC	CSARDPIGRGDDEQYF
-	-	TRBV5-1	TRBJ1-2	TGCGCCAGCAGCTTGGGGGGGATTGACAACTATGGCTACACCTTC	CASSLGGIDNYGYTF
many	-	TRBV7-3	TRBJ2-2	TGTGCCAGCAGCTTAACAAGAGGAGGAGGAGGCACCGGGGAGCTGTTTTTT	CASSLTRGGGGTGELFF
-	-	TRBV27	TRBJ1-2	TGTGCCAGCAGTCCCAACGGTCGTGGCTACCCCTATGGCTACACCTTC	CASSPNGRGYPYGYTF
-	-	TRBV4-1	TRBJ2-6	TGCGCCAGCAGCCAAGAAGGGGCAGCAGCTGGGGCCAACGTCCTGACTTTC	CASSQEGAAAGANVLTF
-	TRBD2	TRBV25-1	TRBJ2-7	TGTGCCAGCAGTGAATTTCGAATAGCGGGGGCCAGTGATTCCTACGAGCAGTACTTC	CASSEFRIAGASDSYEQYF
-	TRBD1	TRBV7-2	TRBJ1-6	TGTGCCAGCAGCTTAGCCTTTACGACAGGGCCGCCCCTCCACTTT	CASSLAFTTGPPLHF
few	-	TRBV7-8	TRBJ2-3	TGTGCCAGCAGCTTAGGGAGCCGTACGCAGTATTTT	CASSLGSRTQYF
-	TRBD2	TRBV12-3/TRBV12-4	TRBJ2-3	TGTGCCAGCAGTTTTGAGGCGACTAGCGGAAACACAGATACGCAGTATTTT	CASSFEATSGNTDTQYF
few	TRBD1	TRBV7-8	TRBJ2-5	TGTGCCAGCAGCTCAGGGATGGGGACAGGGGACCAAGAGACCCAGTACTTC	CASSSGMGTGDQETQYF
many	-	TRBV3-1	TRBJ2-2	TGTGCCAGCAGCCAAGTCCGTCGTACCGGGGAGCTGTTTTTT	CASSQVRRTGELFF
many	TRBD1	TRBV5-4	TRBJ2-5	TGTGCCAGCAGCGCCCTCGGACAGGGACAAGAGACCCAGTACTTC	CASSALGQGQETQYF
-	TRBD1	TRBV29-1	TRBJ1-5	TGCAGCGCTGCCCCAGGGGGGAATCAGCCCCAGCATTTT	CSAAPGGNQPQHF
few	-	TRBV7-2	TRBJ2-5	TGTGCCAGCAGCCCCGAACGGGGGCAAGAGACCCAGTACTTC	CASSPERGQETQYF
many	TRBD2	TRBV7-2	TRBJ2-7	TGTGCCAGCAGCGGACTAGCGGGGGGGCGACCCTCTACCGCCTCCTACGAGCAGTACTTC	CASSGLAGGRPSTASYEQYF
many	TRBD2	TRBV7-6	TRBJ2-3	TGTGCCAGCAGCTTAGTTGCGGGGGGTACAGATACGCAGTATTTT	CASSLVAGGTDTQYF
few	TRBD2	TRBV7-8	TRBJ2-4	TGTGCCAGCAGCTTGGGGCTAGCGGCTCTAGCCAAAAACATTCAGTACTTC	CASSLGLAALAKNIQYF
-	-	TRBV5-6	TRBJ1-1	TGTGCCAGCAGCCGTCCGAATTCGGACACTGAAGCTTTCTTT	CASSRPNSDTEAFF
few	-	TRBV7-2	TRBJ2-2	TGTGCCAGCAGCTTAGGACAGGTCTTCACCGGGGAGCTGTTTTTT	CASSLGQVFTGELFF
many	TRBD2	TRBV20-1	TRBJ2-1	TGCAGTGCTAGGCCCCTAGCGGTCTCCTACAATGAGCAGTTCTTC	CSARPLAVSYNEQFF
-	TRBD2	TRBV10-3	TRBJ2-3	TGTGCCATCAGTGGCAGGGAGGGAGATACGCAGTATTTT	CAISGREGDTQYF
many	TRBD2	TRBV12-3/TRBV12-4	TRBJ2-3	TGTGCCAGCAGTTTTTATCGGGGAGCGGGGGGAACCACAGATACGCAGTATTTT	CASSFYRGAGGTTDTQYF
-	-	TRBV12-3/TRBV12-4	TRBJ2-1	TGTGCCAGCAGTTTACACCCAAACAATGAGCAGTTCTTC	CASSLHPNNEQFF
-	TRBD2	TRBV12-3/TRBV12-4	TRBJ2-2	TGTGCCAGCAGCCTACTAGCGGGGGGGTCGAACACCGGGGAGCTGTTTTTT	CASSLLAGGSNTGELFF
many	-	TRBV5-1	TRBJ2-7	TGCGCCAGCAGCTGGACCGGGACAAAAGGCTACGAGCAGTACTTC	CASSWTGTKGYEQYF
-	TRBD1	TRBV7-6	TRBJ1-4	TGTGCCAGCAGCCCTATTGACAGGGTGAATGAAAAACTGTTTTTT	CASSPIDRVNEKLFF
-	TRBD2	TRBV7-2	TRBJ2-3	TGTGCCAGCAGCTTAGAAGCGGGAGCAGATACGCAGTATTTT	CASSLEAGADTQYF
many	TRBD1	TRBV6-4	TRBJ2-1	TGTGCCAGCAGTGCCGGCCCGGGACAGTACAATGAGCAGTTCTTC	CASSAGPGQYNEQFF
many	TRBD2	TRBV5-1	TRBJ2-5	TGCGCCAGCAGCTTGGTACTAGCGGGGGGACAAGAGACCCAGTACTTC	CASSLVLAGGQETQYF
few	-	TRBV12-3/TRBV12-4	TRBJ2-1	TGTGCCAGCAGGCGGAACTACAATGAGCAGTTCTTC	CASRRNYNEQFF
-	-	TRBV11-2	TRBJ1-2	TGTGCCAGCAGCTTAGACCAGACAGCTAACTATGGCTACACCTTC	CASSLDQTANYGYTF
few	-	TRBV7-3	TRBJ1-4	TGTGCCAGCAGCTTAGTGGTAGGGGAAAAACTGTTTTTT	CASSLVVGEKLFF
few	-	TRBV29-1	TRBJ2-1	TGCAGCGTTGGACAGTTCAATGAGCAGTTCTTC	CSVGQFNEQFF
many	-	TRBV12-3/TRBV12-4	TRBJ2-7	TGTGCCAGCAGTTTAAGGGCCCTGGCGGCGCAGTACTTC	CASSLRALAAQYF
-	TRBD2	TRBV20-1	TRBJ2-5	TGCAGTGCCCCAAACCCAGCGGGGGCCCAAGAGACCCAGTACTTC	CSAPNPAGAQETQYF
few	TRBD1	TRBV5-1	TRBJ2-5	TGCGCCAGCAGCTTGACCGACAGGGTACAAGAGACCCAGTACTTC	CASSLTDRVQETQYF
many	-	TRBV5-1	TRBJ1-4	TGCGCCAGCAGCCTTGGGACAATGGTTGAAAAACTGTTTTTT	CASSLGTMVEKLFF
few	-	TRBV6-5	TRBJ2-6	TGTGCCAGCAGTTACCGCTTTAGCTCTGGGGCCAACGTCCTGACTTTC	CASSYRFSSGANVLTF
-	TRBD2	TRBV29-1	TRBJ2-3	TGCAGCGTTGAGATTCTAGCGGGTGGCAGAGATACGCAGTATTTT	CSVEILAGGRDTQYF
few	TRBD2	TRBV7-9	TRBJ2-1	TGTGCCAGCAGCTTAGTGGGGGGGTCCCACAATGAGCAGTTCTTC	CASSLVGGSHNEQFF
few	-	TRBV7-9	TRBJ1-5	TGTGCCAGCAGCTTCAAGGGGGATCAGCCCCAGCATTTT	CASSFKGDQPQHF
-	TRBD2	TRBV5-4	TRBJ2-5	TGTGCCAGCAGCCGCGGAGGTAGCGGGACGGAGACCCAGTACTTC	CASSRGGSGTETQYF
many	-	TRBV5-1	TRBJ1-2	TGCGCCAGCAGCTCCCGGGACACCTTCTATGGCTACACCTTC	CASSSRDTFYGYTF
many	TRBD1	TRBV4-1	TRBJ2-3	TGCGCCAGCAGCCATTCCGGGACAGGGGGGGGAGTTACGCAGTATTTT	CASSHSGTGGGVTQYF
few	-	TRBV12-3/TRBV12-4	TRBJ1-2	TGTGCCAGCAGTTTGGGTGGGGCGACACTTTCTAACTATGGCTACACCTTC	CASSLGGATLSNYGYTF
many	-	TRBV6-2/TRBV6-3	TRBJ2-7	TGTGCCAGCAGTTACCGTCCGTTCGTGGGGGGCGAGCAGTACTTC	CASSYRPFVGGEQYF
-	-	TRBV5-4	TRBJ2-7	TGTGCCAGCAGCTTCGGGAGCAGTACGTACGAGCAGTACTTC	CASSFGSSTYEQYF
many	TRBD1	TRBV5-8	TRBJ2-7	TGTGCCAGCAGCACCCAAGGACAGGGAAGCTACGAGCAGTACTTC	CASSTQGQGSYEQYF
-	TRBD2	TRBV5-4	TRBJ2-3	TGTGCCAGCAGAATTCATAGCGGGGCCCCAGATACGCAGTATTTT	CASRIHSGAPDTQYF
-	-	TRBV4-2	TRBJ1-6	TGTGCCAGCAGCCTAAATGATAAGTCACCCCTCCACTTT	CASSLNDKSPLHF
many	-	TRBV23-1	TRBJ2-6	TGCGCCAGCCACCAGGACCCCGGTCCCTCTGGGGCCAACGTCCTGACTTTC	CASHQDPGPSGANVLTF
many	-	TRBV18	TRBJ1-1	TGTGCCAGCAGCCAAGGGGTGAACACTGAAGCTTTCTTT	CASSQGVNTEAFF